This section outlines one TCR beta chain sequence together with its context. This record belongs to a study of blood T cell repertoires in COVID-19. At the level of the study: Some COVID-19 samples were acute and others convalescent; all came from the United States, Italy and Spain. T cells, B-cell-depleted T cells, or PBMCs provided the cDNA or gDNA that served as material.

CDR3 length: 12 residues. The germline gives CDR1 MNHEY, CDR2 SVGAGI. V was shortened by 8 bases and J by 5 bases, with 10 bases between the two germline ends. Per the original data handling: Amplification with reference gene primers provided the estimates of nucleated cell counts. Method: immunoSEQ multiplex PCR; TCRdb's copy keeps in-frame clones and lacks some. V, J and clone size derive from that table, while D and trimming were established from the DNA sequence. The sample lists about 180,000 clones; more than 70% were seen once. This sequence was found in a man between 40 and 49 years old with active or convalescent COVID-19. Sequences were obtained from peripheral blood. The chain recombines TRBV6-5 with TRBJ1-5; D might be TRBD1 (6 bases). CDR3 sequence reads: CASGRGDQPQHF. Written as DNA, the CDR3 is TGTGCCAGCGGCAGGGGAGATCAGCCCCAGCATTTT.